This is a list of T cell receptor beta chains from one sample in a study of OX40 agonist ivuxolimab in advanced cancers. Profiled with immunoSEQ multiplex PCR; TCRdb holds only in-frame clones, not every one. The repertoire has some 60,000 clones, 90% to 95% of them found once; the top ten carry less than 20%. The sequenced sample was CD4+ or CD8+ T cells sorted from blood, obtained in a trial of the OX40 agonist ivuxolimab. Receptors were obtained from an adult with an advanced solid tumor such as melanoma, head and neck, liver or kidney cancer. The CDR3 runs from the conserved cysteine through the conserved F or W. D genes are given only for firm matches. Size values are once, few and many counts, or a class for expanded clones, and some rows have none.

abundance	v_gene	j_gene	d_gene	CDR3aa	CDR3nt
.	TRBV7-9	TRBJ2-1	.	CASSLTQSDYNYNEQFF	TGTGCCAGCAGCTTAACTCAATCGGACTACAATTACAATGAGCAGTTCTTC
.	TRBV29-1	TRBJ1-1	TRBD1	CSVEDRGTGLHTEAFF	TGCAGCGTTGAAGATCGAGGGACAGGTCTACACACTGAAGCTTTCTTT
.	TRBV11-1	TRBJ2-1	.	CASSFDPLGRGHNEQFF	TGTGCCAGCAGCTTCGACCCCCTGGGTCGGGGACACAATGAGCAGTTCTTC
.	TRBV23-1	TRBJ2-7	TRBD1	CASSPLQDRGVYEQYF	TGCGCCAGCAGTCCTCTCCAGGACAGGGGTGTCTACGAGCAGTACTTC
.	TRBV27	TRBJ1-1	TRBD1	CASSSTGGLAEAFF	TGTGCCAGCAGTTCCACAGGGGGCCTCGCTGAAGCTTTCTTT
.	TRBV4-3	TRBJ1-1	.	CASSQSRVPGTEAFF	TGCGCCAGCAGCCAAAGTAGGGTTCCGGGCACTGAAGCTTTCTTT
.	TRBV27	TRBJ2-7	.	CASSLGGNYEQYF	TGTGCCAGCAGTTTAGGGGGAAATTACGAGCAGTACTTC
.	TRBV29-1	TRBJ2-2	.	CSVEVTKMGELFF	TGCAGCGTTGAAGTCACTAAGATGGGGGAGCTGTTTTTT
.	TRBV27	TRBJ2-7	.	CASSSQGYEQYF	TGTGCCAGCAGTTCCCAGGGCTACGAGCAGTACTTC
medium-sized	TRBV18	TRBJ1-1	TRBD1	CASSPSGGTGDEAFF	TGTGCCAGCTCACCATCCGGCGGGACAGGGGATGAAGCTTTCTTT
.	TRBV4-1	TRBJ1-2	.	CASSHWDRDTASGYTF	TGCGCCAGCAGCCATTGGGACCGGGACACGGCTAGTGGCTACACCTTC
.	TRBV6-1	TRBJ1-2	TRBD1	CASRSPRGDGYTF	TGTGCCAGCAGATCCCCCAGGGGGGATGGCTACACCTTC
.	TRBV5-1	TRBJ2-7	TRBD1	CASSLLEDRGYEQYF	TGCGCCAGCAGCTTGTTGGAGGACAGGGGATACGAGCAGTACTTC
.	TRBV9	TRBJ2-2	.	CASSDGQVNTGELFF	TGTGCCAGCAGCGACGGGCAGGTGAACACCGGGGAGCTGTTTTTT
.	TRBV9	TRBJ2-1	TRBD2	CASSVGTSGSHEQFF	TGTGCCAGCAGCGTAGGGACTAGCGGGAGCCATGAGCAGTTCTTC
.	TRBV30	TRBJ2-1	TRBD2	CAWSGTSGRVGYNEQFF	TGTGCCTGGAGTGGGACTAGCGGGAGGGTGGGTTACAATGAGCAGTTCTTC
.	TRBV30	TRBJ2-2	.	CAWSERDFGTGELFF	TGTGCCTGGAGTGAGAGGGACTTTGGAACCGGGGAGCTGTTTTTT
.	TRBV5-1	TRBJ1-1	TRBD1	CASSHGQGAAEAFF	TGCGCCAGCAGCCATGGACAGGGGGCGGCTGAAGCTTTCTTT
.	TRBV28	TRBJ1-2	TRBD1	CASSFAPSGTGFYGYTF	TGTGCCAGCAGTTTCGCCCCGTCCGGGACAGGGTTCTATGGCTACACCTTC
.	TRBV27	TRBJ2-1	TRBD1	CASTTGSLLEQFF	TGTGCCAGCACGACAGGGTCTTTACTTGAGCAGTTCTTC
once	TRBV4-3	TRBJ1-3	TRBD1	CASSQGQGLGNTIYF	TGCGCCAGCAGCCAAGGACAGGGGCTTGGAAACACCATATATTTT
.	TRBV7-2	TRBJ2-1	.	CASSAHSRSSYNEQFF	TGTGCCAGCAGCGCCCACTCGAGGAGCTCCTACAATGAGCAGTTCTTC
.	TRBV28	TRBJ2-3	.	CASSFGTETYTDTQYF	TGTGCCAGCAGCTTCGGGACCGAAACATACACAGATACGCAGTATTTT
.	TRBV4-3	TRBJ2-1	TRBD1	CASSQIPPRQGGYNEQFF	TGCGCCAGCAGCCAGATACCCCCGAGACAGGGGGGATACAATGAGCAGTTCTTC
.	TRBV7-9	TRBJ1-4	.	CASSSGTRNEKLFF	TGTGCCAGCAGCTCCGGGACGAGAAATGAAAAACTGTTTTTT
.	TRBV4-1	TRBJ2-3	.	CASSQGGPHTDTQYF	TGCGCCAGCAGCCAAGGGGGTCCCCACACAGATACGCAGTATTTT
.	TRBV5-8	TRBJ1-5	.	CASSLFTSNQPQHF	TGTGCCAGCAGCTTGTTCACTAGCAATCAGCCCCAGCATTTT
few	TRBV6-5	TRBJ1-1	.	CAITGTSFEAFF	TGTGCCATCACCGGGACAAGTTTTGAAGCTTTCTTT
.	TRBV6-6	TRBJ1-1	.	CASSYARTKGTEAFF	TGTGCCAGCAGTTACGCACGTACCAAGGGCACTGAAGCTTTCTTT
.	TRBV7-2	TRBJ2-1	TRBD2	CASSPWREGYNEQFF	TGTGCCAGCAGCCCCTGGCGGGAGGGGTACAATGAGCAGTTCTTC
.	TRBV28	TRBJ2-7	TRBD2	CASSLTAGEADSYEQYF	TGTGCCAGCAGTTTAACGGCGGGAGAAGCGGACTCCTACGAGCAGTACTTC
once	TRBV4-3	TRBJ2-7	.	CASSQEYQGSYEQYF	TGCGCCAGCAGCCAAGAATACCAGGGTAGCTACGAGCAGTACTTC
.	TRBV5-4	TRBJ1-2	TRBD1	CASSLAAGGDGYTF	TGTGCCAGCAGCTTGGCGGCAGGGGGGGATGGCTACACCTTC
.	TRBV25-1	TRBJ1-2	.	CASSLGGYGYTF	TGTGCCAGCAGTTTGGGGGGCTACGGCTACACCTTC
.	TRBV9	TRBJ2-3	.	CASSVGGTTDTQYF	TGTGCCAGCAGCGTAGGCGGAACCACAGATACGCAGTATTTT
.	TRBV5-6	TRBJ2-7	TRBD2	CASSPGGGLAGEEREQYF	TGTGCCAGCAGCCCCGGGGGGGGGCTAGCGGGAGAGGAACGGGAGCAGTACTTC
.	TRBV19	TRBJ1-5	.	CATMGLTGTDQPQHF	TGTGCCACCATGGGTCTCACAGGGACGGATCAGCCCCAGCATTTT
.	TRBV7-9	TRBJ2-5	TRBD2	CASSLPRLAGGKETQYF	TGTGCCAGCAGCCTCCCTCGACTAGCGGGAGGGAAAGAGACCCAGTACTTC
once	TRBV6-1	TRBJ2-7	.	CASSADWISSYEQYF	TGTGCCAGCAGTGCTGACTGGATAAGTTCCTACGAGCAGTACTTC
.	TRBV10-3	TRBJ1-2	TRBD1	CAISEGRDSTYGYTF	TGTGCCATCAGTGAGGGCCGGGACAGTACCTATGGCTACACCTTC
once	TRBV2	TRBJ2-7	.	CASSPPRQLQSYEQYF	TGTGCCAGCTCGCCCCCCCGTCAGTTACAGAGTTACGAGCAGTACTTC
.	TRBV7-9	TRBJ2-1	.	CASSLGAPRYNEQFF	TGTGCCAGCAGCTTAGGAGCGCCTCGCTACAATGAGCAGTTCTTC
once	TRBV27	TRBJ1-1	.	CASSFTVNLEAFF	TGTGCCAGCAGTTTTACAGTGAACTTAGAAGCTTTCTTT
.	TRBV30	TRBJ2-7	TRBD1	CAWSGGQGYSYEQYF	TGTGCCTGGAGTGGGGGACAGGGGTACTCCTACGAGCAGTACTTC
.	TRBV29-1	TRBJ1-5	.	CSVLWNSNQPQHF	TGCAGCGTTCTATGGAATAGCAATCAGCCCCAGCATTTT
.	TRBV5-6	TRBJ2-1	.	CATVRGTALYNEQFF	TGTGCCACGGTACGGGGGACAGCACTTTACAATGAGCAGTTCTTC
.	TRBV6-4	TRBJ2-1	TRBD2	CASGSGTSVYNEQFF	TGTGCCAGCGGATCCGGGACTAGCGTGTACAATGAGCAGTTCTTC
.	TRBV23-1	TRBJ2-2	TRBD2	CASSRPPGLAGLLPPNTGELFF	TGCGCCAGCAGTCGCCCACCGGGACTAGCGGGACTCCTGCCCCCGAACACCGGGGAGCTGTTTTTT